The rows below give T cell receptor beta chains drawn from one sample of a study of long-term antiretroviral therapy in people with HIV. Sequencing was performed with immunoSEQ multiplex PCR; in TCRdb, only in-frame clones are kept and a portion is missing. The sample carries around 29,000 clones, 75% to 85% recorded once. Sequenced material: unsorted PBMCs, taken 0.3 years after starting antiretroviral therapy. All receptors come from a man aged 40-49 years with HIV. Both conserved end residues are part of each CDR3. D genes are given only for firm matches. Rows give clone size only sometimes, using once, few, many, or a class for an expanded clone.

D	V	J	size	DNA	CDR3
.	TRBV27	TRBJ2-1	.	TGTGCCAGCAGTTTGATGCCTTACAATGAGCAGTTCTTC	CASSLMPYNEQFF
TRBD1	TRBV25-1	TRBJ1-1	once	TGTGCCAGCAGTGAATCTGGGACAGTGAACACTGAAGCTTTCTTT	CASSESGTVNTEAFF
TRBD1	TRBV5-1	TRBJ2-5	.	TGCGCCAGCAGCTACGATACAGGGGGCGAGACCCAGTACTTC	CASSYDTGGETQYF
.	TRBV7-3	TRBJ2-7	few	TGTGCCAGCAGCCCACGGCCTAGCTCTTACGAGCAGTACTTC	CASSPRPSSYEQYF
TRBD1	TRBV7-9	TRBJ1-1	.	TGTGCCAGCAGCGCCCAGACAGGGGTGGGCACTGAAGCTTTCTTT	CASSAQTGVGTEAFF
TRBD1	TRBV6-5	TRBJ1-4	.	TGTGCCAGCAGTTACTCTGGGACAGTTAATGAAAAACTGTTTTTT	CASSYSGTVNEKLFF
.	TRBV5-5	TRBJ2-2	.	TGTGCCAGCAGCTTCACCGGGACAACGGTACAAAGCGGGGAGCTGTTTTTT	CASSFTGTTVQSGELFF
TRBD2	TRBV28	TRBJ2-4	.	TGTGCCAGCAGCATACTAGCGGGGGAATCGGGAAACATTCAGTACTTC	CASSILAGESGNIQYF
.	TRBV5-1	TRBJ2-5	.	TGCGCCAGCAGCTTCGAACAAGAGACCCAGTACTTC	CASSFEQETQYF
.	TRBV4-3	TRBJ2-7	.	TGCGCCAGCAGCCAAGATCGTTTTGGCGGACCATATAAAGGGCTCGAGCAGTACTTC	CASSQDRFGGPYKGLEQYF
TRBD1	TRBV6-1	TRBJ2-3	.	TGTGCCAGCAGCGGGGACAGGCGAAGGGATACGCAGTATTTT	CASSGDRRRDTQYF
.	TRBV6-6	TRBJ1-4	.	TGTGCCAGCAGTCCACCAGGGTACCTTGATGAAAAACTGTTTTTT	CASSPPGYLDEKLFF
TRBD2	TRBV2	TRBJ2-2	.	TGTGCCAGCAGTTTCCTTGCGCGGGGGACCGGGGAGCTGTTTTTT	CASSFLARGTGELFF
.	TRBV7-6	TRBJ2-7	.	TGTGCCAGCAGCTTAGGGGTAGGAGGGGGCTCCTACGAGCAGTACTTC	CASSLGVGGGSYEQYF
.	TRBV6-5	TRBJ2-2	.	TGTGCCAGCAGTTACACAGGGAACACCGGGGAGCTGTTTTTT	CASSYTGNTGELFF
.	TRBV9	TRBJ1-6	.	TGTGCCAGCAGCGTCTACGGGGGTATTTCACCCCTCCACTTT	CASSVYGGISPLHF
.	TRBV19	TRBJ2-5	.	TGTGCCAGTAGTATCGCCTGGGGTGATGTCGAGACCCAGTACTTC	CASSIAWGDVETQYF
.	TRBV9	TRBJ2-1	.	TGTGCCAGCAGCGTAGCTGGGCAGAGAAGCTCCTACAATGAGCAGTTCTTC	CASSVAGQRSSYNEQFF
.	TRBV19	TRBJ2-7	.	TGTGCCAGTAGTAACGGCGGACCCTACGAGCAGTACTTC	CASSNGGPYEQYF
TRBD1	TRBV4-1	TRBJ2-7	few	TGCGCCAGCAGCCGACAGGGGTTGACCTACGAGCAGTACTTC	CASSRQGLTYEQYF
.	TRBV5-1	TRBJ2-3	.	TGCGCCAGCAGCGCCGTGCCATCAGATACGCAGTATTTT	CASSAVPSDTQYF
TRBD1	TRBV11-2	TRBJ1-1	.	TGTGCCAGCAGCTCCCGACAGGGGAACACTGAAGCTTTCTTT	CASSSRQGNTEAFF
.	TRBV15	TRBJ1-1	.	TGTGCCACCAGCAGAGTTGGGGTATTGAACACTGAAGCTTTCTTT	CATSRVGVLNTEAFF